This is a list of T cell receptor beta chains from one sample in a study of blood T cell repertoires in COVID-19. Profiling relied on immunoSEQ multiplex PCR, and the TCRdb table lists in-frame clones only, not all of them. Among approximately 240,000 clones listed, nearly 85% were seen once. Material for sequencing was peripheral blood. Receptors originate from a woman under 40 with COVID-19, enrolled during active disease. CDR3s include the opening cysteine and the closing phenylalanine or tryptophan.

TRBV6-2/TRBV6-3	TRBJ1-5	CASSYSGRGRDQPQHF
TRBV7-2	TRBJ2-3	CASSSPGLAGGDTQYF
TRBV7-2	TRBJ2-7	CASSTQRLAPFYEQYF
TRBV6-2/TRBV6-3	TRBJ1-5	CASSLPSRDSSNQPQHF
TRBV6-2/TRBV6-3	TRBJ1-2	CASSYPNNGWRDYGYTF
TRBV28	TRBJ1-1	CASSTTGGTTEAFF
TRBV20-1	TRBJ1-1	CSAREDTEAFF
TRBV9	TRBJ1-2	CASSPSPGRGYGYTF
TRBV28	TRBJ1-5	CASSTGGNQPQHF
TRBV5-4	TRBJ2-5	CASSLQGAETQYF
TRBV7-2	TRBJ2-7	CASSLGAGQARGEQYF
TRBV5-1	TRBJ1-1	CASSLVPGTQLGTEAFF
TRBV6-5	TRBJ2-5	CASSKGRTGWETQYF
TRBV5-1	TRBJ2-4	CASSSGDNFIQYF
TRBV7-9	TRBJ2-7	CASSKESYEQYF
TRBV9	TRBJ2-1	CASSVVAVDEQFF
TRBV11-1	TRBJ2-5	CASSLPSGAQETQYF
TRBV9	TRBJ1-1	CASSVTGRNTEAFF
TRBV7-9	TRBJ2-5	CASSLLAGGQETQYF
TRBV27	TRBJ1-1	CASSFGVNAEAFF
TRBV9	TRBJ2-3	CASSVLASGTDTQYF
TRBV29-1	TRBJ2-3	CSGLERGGFADTQYF
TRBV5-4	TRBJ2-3	CASSFGGRAGSSSTDTQYF
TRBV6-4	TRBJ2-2	CASSNLSYTGELFF
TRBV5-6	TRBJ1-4	CASSSGPIEKLFF
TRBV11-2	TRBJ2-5	CASSLVIWGDQETQYF
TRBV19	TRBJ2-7	CASSRPAGSVDEQYF
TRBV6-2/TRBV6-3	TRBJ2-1	CASSYSGWGRTSGENNEQFF
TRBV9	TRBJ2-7	CASSGTGALPNEQYF
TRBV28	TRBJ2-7	CASSSHTGTGAYEQYF
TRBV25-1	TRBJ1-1	CASSRQNTEAFF
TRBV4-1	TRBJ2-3	CASSPRPGQGTDTQYF
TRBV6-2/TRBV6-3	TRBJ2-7	CASSRGGQGTYEQYF
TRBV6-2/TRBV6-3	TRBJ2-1	CASRPTSGSLRNEQFF
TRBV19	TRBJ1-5	CASSDQHRGFNQPQHF
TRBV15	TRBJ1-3	CATSRAVGASGNTIYF
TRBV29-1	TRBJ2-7	CSVRDSPYEQYF
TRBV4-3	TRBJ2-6	CASSQDPGQSSGANVLTF
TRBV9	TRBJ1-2	CASRGKTGPVNYGYTF
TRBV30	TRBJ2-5	CAWIPRGAHQETQYF
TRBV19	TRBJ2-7	CASSSLAGGMGQYF
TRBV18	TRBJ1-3	CASSPGQGSGNTIYF